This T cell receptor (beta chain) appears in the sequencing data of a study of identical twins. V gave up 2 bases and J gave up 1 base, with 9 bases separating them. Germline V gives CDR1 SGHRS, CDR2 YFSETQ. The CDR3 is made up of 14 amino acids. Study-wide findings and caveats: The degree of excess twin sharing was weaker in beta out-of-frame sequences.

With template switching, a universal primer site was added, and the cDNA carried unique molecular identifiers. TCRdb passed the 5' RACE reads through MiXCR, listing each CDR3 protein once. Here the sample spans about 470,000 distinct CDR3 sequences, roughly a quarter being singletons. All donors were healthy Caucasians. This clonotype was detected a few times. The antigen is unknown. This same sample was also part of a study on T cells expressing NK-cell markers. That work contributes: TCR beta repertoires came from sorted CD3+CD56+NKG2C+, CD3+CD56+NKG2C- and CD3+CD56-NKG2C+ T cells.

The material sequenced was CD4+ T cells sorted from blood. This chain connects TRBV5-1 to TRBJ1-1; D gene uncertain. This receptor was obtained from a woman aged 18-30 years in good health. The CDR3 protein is CASSFQSSNTEAFF. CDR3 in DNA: TGCGCCAGCAGCTTTCAGTCCTCGAACACTGAAGCTTTCTTT.